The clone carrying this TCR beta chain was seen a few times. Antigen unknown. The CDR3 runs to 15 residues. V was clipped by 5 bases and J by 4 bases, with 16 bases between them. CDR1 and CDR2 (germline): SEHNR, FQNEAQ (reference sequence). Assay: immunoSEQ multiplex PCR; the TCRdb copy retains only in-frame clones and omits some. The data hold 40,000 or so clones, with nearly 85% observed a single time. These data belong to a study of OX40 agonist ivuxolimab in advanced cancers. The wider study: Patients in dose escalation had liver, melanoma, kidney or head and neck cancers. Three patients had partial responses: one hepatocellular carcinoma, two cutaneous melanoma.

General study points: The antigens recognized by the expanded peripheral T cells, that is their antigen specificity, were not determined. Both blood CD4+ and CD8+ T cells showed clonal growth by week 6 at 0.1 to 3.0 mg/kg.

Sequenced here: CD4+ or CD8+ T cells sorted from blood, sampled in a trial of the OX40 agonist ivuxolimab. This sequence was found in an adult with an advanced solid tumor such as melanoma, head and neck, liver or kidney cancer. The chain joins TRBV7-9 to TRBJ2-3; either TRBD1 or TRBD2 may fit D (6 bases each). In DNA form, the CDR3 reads TGTGCCAGCAGCCCACTGGGGGGCCGGGCAGATACGCAGTATTTT. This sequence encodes CASSPLGGRADTQYF.